The 19 T cell receptor beta chains reported below all come from one sample, sequenced in a study of tumor and adjacent non-tumor tissue in lung cancer. The template was RNA from unsorted bulk tissue. A modified ARM-PCR protocol with three rounds of nested PCR amplified TCRbeta. TCRdb re-derived calls from the multiplex PCR reads in MiXCR, one entry per CDR3 protein. The sample holds around 210,000 distinct CDR3 sequences, roughly 70% seen once. The sample taken for sequencing was lung tumor tissue. The receptors were sampled from a man aged 55 to 70 with non-small cell lung cancer.

As to this clonotype: The CDR3 carries no conserved terminal phenylalanine or tryptophan, so it likely arises from a read error. The J gene is TRBJ1-2, the V gene TRBV6-5; 10 nucleotides line up with TRBD1. The trim removed 8 bases at V and 7 bases at J, leaving 16 bases unmatched. Per germline, CDR1 MNHEY and CDR2 SVGAGI. This CDR3 is built from 16 residues. The CDR3 reads CASALPSWGQGFGYTL. In nucleotides, the CDR3 is TGTGCCAGCGCCCTCCCTTCGTGGGGACAGGGGTTTGGCTACACCTTA.

As concerns this clonotype: The junction differs from germline at one of its ends, possibly a read error. This chain uses TRBV12-3 or TRBV12-4 with TRBJ1-2, with D unclear. The CDR3 is 14 amino acids. CDR3 DNA: TGTGCCAGCGGTTTGGCTTTCCTAAGGATGGGCTACACCTTC. Translated: CASGLAFLRMGYTF.

With regard to this clonotype: The germline gene is not matched at one end of the junction; a read error may be the cause. The chain combines TRBV11-3 with TRBJ2-2; no reliable D call. CDR3 length: 13 amino acids. Germline V gene data show CDR1 as SGHNT and CDR2 as YENEEA. CDR3 region: CTSSSDFRGELFF. In nucleotides, the CDR3 is TGTACCAGCAGCTCTGACTTTCGCGGGGAGCTGTTTTTT.

As for this clonotype: A read error is possible here, since a much larger clone lies one base away. V gene TRBV10-3 combines with J gene TRBJ2-5; D unclear. This CDR3 spans 14 amino acids. Per the germline V gene, CDR1 is ENHRY and CDR2 is SYGVKD. V gave up 3 bases and J gave up 4 bases, with 12 bases separating them. The CDR3: CAISDLTWAETQYF. The CDR3 DNA reads as TGTGCCATCAGTGACTTGACATGGGCAGAGACCCAGTACTTC.

On this clonotype itself: Germline is not matched at one junction end, which may reflect a read error. The chain couples TRBV29-1 to TRBJ2-7, with TRBD1 matching over 10 bases. CDR1 and CDR2 (germline): SQVTM, ANQGSEA. This CDR3 region has 16 residues. CDR3 in DNA: TGCAGCGTTCAAACCCGGACAGGGGGTGACGAAGACGAACAGTATTTC. Its protein is CSVQTRTGGDEDEQYF.

This clonotype came up many times. The V call is TRBV12-3 or TRBV12-4, the J call TRBJ1-6, with 8 bases that match TRBD1. The CDR3 consists of 14 residues. Unmatched junction bases numbered 8, after V lost 7 bases and J lost 9 bases. The chain's CDR3 is CASTGGQVRSPLHF. For the CDR3, the DNA is TGTGCCAGCACCGGGGGACAGGTGCGTTCACCCCTCCACTTT.

This clonotype appeared once. The rearrangement joins TRBV11-3 to TRBJ2-5; D is undetermined. From germline, CDR1 is SGHNT and CDR2 YENEEA. V was clipped by 1 base and J by 5 bases, with 14 bases between them. The CDR3 has 15 amino acids. This chain's CDR3 is CASSLGYSAGETQYF. CDR3 coding DNA: TGTGCCAGCAGCTTAGGCTACTCCGCCGGGGAGACCCAGTACTTC. The complete variable domain, with remaining parts taken from reference TRBV11-3 and TRBJ2-5, reads EAGVVQSPRYKIIEKKQPVAFWCNPISGHNTLYWYLQNLGQGPELLIRYENEEAVDDSQLPKDRFSAERLKGVDSTLKIQPAELGDSAVYLCASSLGYSAGETQYFGPGTRLLVL.

The sample holds a few counts of this clonotype. The chain links TRBV6-5 to TRBJ2-7; TRBD1 might be the D (6 bases). V was pared by 0 bases and J by 0 bases, with 18 bases between. Germline lookup yields CDR1 MNHEY and CDR2 SVGAGI. CDR3 length: 18 residues. CDR3 sequence reads: CASSYSYSGHSSSYEQYF. The CDR3 DNA reads as TGTGCCAGCAGTTACTCATATTCGGGACATTCCAGCTCCTACGAGCAGTACTTC.

Details on this clonotype: Given a much more abundant clone one base away, this may be a read error. V and J are TRBV29-1 and TRBJ2-2; D may be TRBD1 (6 bases). The CDR3 consists of 13 residues. CDR1 SQVTM and CDR2 ANQGSEA come from the germline V gene. CDR3 protein: CGAGTRDTGELFF. The CDR3 nucleotides are TGCGGCGCCGGGACACGTGATACCGGGGAGCTGTTTTTT.

The CDR3 coding sequence is TGTGCCAGCAACCCCCGGGGGCGAGGAGATACGCAGTATTTT. Translated: CASNPRGRGDTQYF. The rearrangement uses TRBV7-8 and TRBJ2-3; D possibly matches TRBD1 or TRBD2 (6 bases each). The CDR3 has 14 residues. Germline V lookup: CDR1 SGHVS, CDR2 FQNEAQ. The V and J ends lost 7 bases and 5 bases respectively, with 16 bases between them.

The V call is TRBV11-2, the J call TRBJ1-1; perhaps TRBD1 as D (5 bases). V lost 6 bases to trimming and J lost 11 bases, with 19 bases between them. CDR1 and CDR2 (germline): SGHAT, FQNNGV. The CDR3 runs 13 residues. The CDR3 sequence is CASRYGHGAWAFF. The DNA of the CDR3 is TGTGCCAGCAGATACGGACACGGGGCTTGGGCTTTCTTT.

The V gene is TRBV20-1, the J gene TRBJ2-7; D is unresolved. V was clipped by 7 bases and J by 0 bases, with 16 bases between them. Germline V CDR1 and CDR2: DFQATT, SNEGSKA (reference sequence). The CDR3 sequence is 14 residues long. The CDR3 DNA sequence: TGCAGTGATAGGACGCGGAGTCTCTCCTACGAGCAGTACTTC. Translated, it gives CSDRTRSLSYEQYF.

In this sample, this clonotype turned up once. It may be a read error: a sequence one base away is much more abundant. The J gene is TRBJ2-3, the V gene TRBV12-3 or TRBV12-4, with TRBD2 as a possible D gene (7 bases). This CDR3 region has 14 residues. The CDR3 loop is CASGGAGATDTHYF. The CDR3 DNA reads TGTGCCAGCGGTGGGGCGGGGGCCACAGATACGCACTATTTT.

This rearrangement joins TRBV6-5 to TRBJ1-2, with 10 bases that match TRBD1. Trimming at V came to 10 bases and at J to 5 bases, leaving 16 bases not matched to a gene. The CDR3 totals 16 residues. Germline V lookup: CDR1 MNHEY, CDR2 SVGAGI. This CDR3 reads CATIKRTGGDRYGYTF. DNA of the CDR3: TGTGCCACCATTAAACGGACAGGGGGGGACCGTTATGGCTACACCTTC.

Regarding this clonotype: Relative to the germline gene, one junction end is altered; a read error may explain this. This chain connects TRBV4-2 to TRBJ1-4; TRBD1 might be the D (6 bases). The germline CDR1 and CDR2 sequences are LGHNA and YNFKEQ. The CDR3 extends over 15 amino acids. CDR3 sequence (DNA): TGTGTCAGCAGCCAGCCGGGGGGGGGCGATGAAAAACTGTTTTTT. Residues: CVSSQPGGGDEKLFF.

This sequence joins TRBV6-2 or TRBV6-3 and TRBJ2-7; 7 positions agree with TRBD1. The CDR3 covers 14 residues. The V gene's germline CDR1 is MNHEY and CDR2 SVGEGT. V lost 7 bases to trimming and J lost 3 bases; unmatched junction nucleotides: 9. The CDR3, as DNA: TGTGCCAGCAACCCACAGGGGCGCTTCTACGAGCAGTACTTC. This codes for CASNPQGRFYEQYF.

Remarks on this clonotype: One junction end disagrees with the germline gene, perhaps due to a read error. The chain links TRBV11-3 to TRBJ2-6; TRBD1 matches at 7 bases. Germline values: CDR1 SGHNT, CDR2 YENEEA. The CDR3 loop spans 17 amino acids. The CDR3 reads CSISLVGQASGANVLTF. In DNA, the CDR3 is TGTTCCATCAGCTTAGTTGGACAGGCCTCTGGGGCCAACGTCCTGACTTTT. Together with reference TRBV11-3 and TRBJ2-6, the CDR3 gives the full variable domain: EAGVVQSPRYKIIEKKQPVAFWCNPISGHNTLYWYLQNLGQGPELLIRYENEEAVDDSQLPKDRFSAERLKGVDSTLKIQPAELGDSAVYLCSISLVGQASGANVLTFGAGSRLTVL.

As regards this clonotype: A much larger clone sits a single nucleotide away, making a read error possible. J is TRBJ1-1 and V is TRBV7-9; D is unresolved. The germline gives CDR1 SEHNR, CDR2 FQNEAQ (reference sequence). V was pared by 1 base and J by 4 bases, with 10 bases between. The CDR3 consists of 14 residues. CDR3 sequence: CASSLEHLSTEAFF. CDR3 sequence (DNA): TGTGCCAGCAGCTTAGAACATCTGAGCACTGAAGCTTTCTTT.

The V gene is TRBV20-1, the J gene TRBJ2-2, with 11 bases matching TRBD2. After removal of 7 bases from V and 1 base from J, the junction contained 8 bases not matched to a gene. The germline V gene has CDR1 DFQATT and CDR2 SNEGSKA (reference sequence). The CDR3 consists of 16 residues. The CDR3 DNA follows: TGCAGTGTTAAGACTAGCGGGGCGAGGAACACCGGGGAGCTGTTTTTT. Its protein product is CSVKTSGARNTGELFF.